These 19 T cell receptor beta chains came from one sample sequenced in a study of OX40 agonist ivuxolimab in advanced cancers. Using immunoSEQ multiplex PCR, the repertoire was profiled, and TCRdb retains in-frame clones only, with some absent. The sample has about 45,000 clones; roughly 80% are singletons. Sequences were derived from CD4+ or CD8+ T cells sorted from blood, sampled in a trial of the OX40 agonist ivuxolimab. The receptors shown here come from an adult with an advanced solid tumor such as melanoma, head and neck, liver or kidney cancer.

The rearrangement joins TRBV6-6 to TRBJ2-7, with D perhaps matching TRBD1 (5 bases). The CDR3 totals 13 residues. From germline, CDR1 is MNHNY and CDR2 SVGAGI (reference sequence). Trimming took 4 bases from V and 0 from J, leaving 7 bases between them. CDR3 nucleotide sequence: TGTGCCAGCAGTTGGGGCAGCTCCTACGAGCAGTACTTC. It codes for CASSWGSSYEQYF.

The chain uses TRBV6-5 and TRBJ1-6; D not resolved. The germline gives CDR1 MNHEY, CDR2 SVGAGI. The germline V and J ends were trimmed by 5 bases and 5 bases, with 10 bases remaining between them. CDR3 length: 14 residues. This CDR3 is CASSPRAHNSPLHF. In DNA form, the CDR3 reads TGTGCCAGCAGTCCTCGGGCGCATAATTCACCCCTCCACTTT.

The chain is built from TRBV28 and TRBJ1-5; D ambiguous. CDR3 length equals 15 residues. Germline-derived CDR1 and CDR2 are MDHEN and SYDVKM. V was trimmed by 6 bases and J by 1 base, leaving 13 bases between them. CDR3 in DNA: TGTGCCAGCAGCCTGAGGTTTGGGAGCAATCAGCCCCAGCATTTT. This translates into CASSLRFGSNQPQHF.

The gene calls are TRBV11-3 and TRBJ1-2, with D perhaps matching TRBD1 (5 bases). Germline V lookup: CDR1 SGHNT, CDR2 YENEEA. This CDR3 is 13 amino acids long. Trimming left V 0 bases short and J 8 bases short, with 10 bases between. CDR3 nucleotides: TGTGCCAGCAGCTTAGAGGTGGGGCGAGGCTACACCTTC. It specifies CASSLEVGRGYTF. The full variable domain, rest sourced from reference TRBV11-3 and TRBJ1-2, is EAGVVQSPRYKIIEKKQPVAFWCNPISGHNTLYWYLQNLGQGPELLIRYENEEAVDDSQLPKDRFSAERLKGVDSTLKIQPAELGDSAVYLCASSLEVGRGYTFGSGTRLTVV.

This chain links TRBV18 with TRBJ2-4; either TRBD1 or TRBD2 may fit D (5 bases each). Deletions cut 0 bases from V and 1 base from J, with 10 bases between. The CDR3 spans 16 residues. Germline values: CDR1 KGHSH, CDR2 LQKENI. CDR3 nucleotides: TGTGCCAGCTCACCACCGATGGGGACGGCCAAAAACATTCAGTACTTC. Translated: CASSPPMGTAKNIQYF. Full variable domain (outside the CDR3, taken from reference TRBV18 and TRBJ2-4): NAGVMQNPRHLVRRRGQEARLRCSPMKGHSHVYWYRQLPEEGLKFMVYLQKENIIDESGMPKERFSAEFPKEGPSILRIQQVVRGDSAAYFCASSPPMGTAKNIQYFGAGTRLSVL.

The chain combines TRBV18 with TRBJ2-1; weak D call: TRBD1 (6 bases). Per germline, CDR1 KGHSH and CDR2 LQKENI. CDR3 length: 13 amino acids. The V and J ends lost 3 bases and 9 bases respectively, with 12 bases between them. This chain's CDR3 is CASSPQGFSEQFF. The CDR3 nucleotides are TGTGCCAGCTCACCCCAGGGGTTTAGTGAGCAGTTCTTC.

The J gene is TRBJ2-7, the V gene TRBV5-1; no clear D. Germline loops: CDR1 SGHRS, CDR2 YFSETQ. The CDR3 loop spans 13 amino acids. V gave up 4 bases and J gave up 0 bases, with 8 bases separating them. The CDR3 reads CASSVRVSYEQYF. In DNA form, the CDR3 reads TGCGCCAGCAGCGTCCGAGTCTCCTACGAGCAGTACTTC.

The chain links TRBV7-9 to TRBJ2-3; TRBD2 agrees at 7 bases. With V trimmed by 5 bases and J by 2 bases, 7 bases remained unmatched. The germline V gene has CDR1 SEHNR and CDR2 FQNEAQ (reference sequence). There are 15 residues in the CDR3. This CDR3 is CASSLLATITDTQYF. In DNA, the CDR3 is TGTGCCAGCAGCCTACTAGCGACCATCACAGATACGCAGTATTTT.

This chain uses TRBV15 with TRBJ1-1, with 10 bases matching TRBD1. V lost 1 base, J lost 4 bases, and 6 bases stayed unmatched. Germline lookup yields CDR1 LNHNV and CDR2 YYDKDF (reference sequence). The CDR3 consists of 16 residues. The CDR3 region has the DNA TGTGCCACCAGCAGAGGGACAGGGGGAGCGACCACTGAAGCTTTCTTT. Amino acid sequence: CATSRGTGGATTEAFF.

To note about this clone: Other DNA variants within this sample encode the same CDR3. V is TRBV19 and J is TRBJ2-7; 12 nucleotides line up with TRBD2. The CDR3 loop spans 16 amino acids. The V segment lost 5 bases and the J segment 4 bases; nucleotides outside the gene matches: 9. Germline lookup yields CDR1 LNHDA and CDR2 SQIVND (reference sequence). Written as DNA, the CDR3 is TGTGCCAGTAGTCGACTAGCGGGAGAATGGAATTACGAGCAGTACTTC. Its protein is CASSRLAGEWNYEQYF.

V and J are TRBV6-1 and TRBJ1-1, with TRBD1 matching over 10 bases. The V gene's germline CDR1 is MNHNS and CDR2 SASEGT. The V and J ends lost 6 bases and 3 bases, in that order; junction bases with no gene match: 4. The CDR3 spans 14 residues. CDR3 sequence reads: CASSLTGGDTEAFF. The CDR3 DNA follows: TGTGCCAGCAGCTTGACAGGGGGCGACACTGAAGCTTTCTTT.

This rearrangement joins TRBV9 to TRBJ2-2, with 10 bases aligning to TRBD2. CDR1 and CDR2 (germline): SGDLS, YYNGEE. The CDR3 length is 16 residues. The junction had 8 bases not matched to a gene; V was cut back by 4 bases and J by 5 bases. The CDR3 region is CASSRPGLARTGELFF. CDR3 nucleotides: TGTGCCAGCAGCCGTCCGGGACTAGCGCGGACCGGGGAGCTGTTTTTT.

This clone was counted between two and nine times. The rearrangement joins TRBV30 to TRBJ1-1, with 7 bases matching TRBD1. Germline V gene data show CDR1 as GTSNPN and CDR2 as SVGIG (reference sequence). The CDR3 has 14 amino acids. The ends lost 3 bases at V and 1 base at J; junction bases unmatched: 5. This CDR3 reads CAWSFRDRNTEAFF. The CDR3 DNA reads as TGTGCCTGGAGCTTTAGGGACAGGAACACTGAAGCTTTCTTT.

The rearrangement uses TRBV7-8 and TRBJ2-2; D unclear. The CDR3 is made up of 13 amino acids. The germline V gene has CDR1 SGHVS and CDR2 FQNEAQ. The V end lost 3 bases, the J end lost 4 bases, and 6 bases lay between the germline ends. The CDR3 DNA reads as TGTGCCAGCAGCTTGAGAATCACCGGGGAGCTGTTTTTT. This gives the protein CASSLRITGELFF.

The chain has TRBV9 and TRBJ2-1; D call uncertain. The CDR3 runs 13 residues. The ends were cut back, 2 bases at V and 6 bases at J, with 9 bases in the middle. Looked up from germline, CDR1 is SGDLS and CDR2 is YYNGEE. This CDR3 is CASSVQVGNEQFF. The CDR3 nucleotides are TGTGCCAGCAGCGTCCAGGTGGGCAATGAGCAGTTCTTC.

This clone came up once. CDR3 in amino acids: CASSTRTGHGYTF. CDR3 sequence (DNA): TGTGCCAGCAGCACCCGGACAGGGCATGGCTACACCTTC. The chain uses TRBV5-5 and TRBJ1-2; 8 bases agree with TRBD1. CDR3 length: 13 residues. The trim removed 4 bases at V and 6 bases at J, leaving 5 bases unmatched. CDR1 and CDR2 (germline): SGHKS, YYEKEE (reference sequence).

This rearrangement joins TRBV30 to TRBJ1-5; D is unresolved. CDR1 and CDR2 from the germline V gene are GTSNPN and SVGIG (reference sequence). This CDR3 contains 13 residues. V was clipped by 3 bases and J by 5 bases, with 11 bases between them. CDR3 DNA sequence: TGTGCCTGGAGCGGTCGGCAAGATCAGCCCCAGCATTTT. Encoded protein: CAWSGRQDQPQHF.

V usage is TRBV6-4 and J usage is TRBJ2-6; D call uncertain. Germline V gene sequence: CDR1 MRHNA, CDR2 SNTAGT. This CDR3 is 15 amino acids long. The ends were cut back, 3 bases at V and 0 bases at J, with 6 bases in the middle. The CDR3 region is CASSDSSSGANVLTF. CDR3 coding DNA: TGTGCCAGCAGTGATAGCAGCTCTGGGGCCAACGTCCTGACTTTC.

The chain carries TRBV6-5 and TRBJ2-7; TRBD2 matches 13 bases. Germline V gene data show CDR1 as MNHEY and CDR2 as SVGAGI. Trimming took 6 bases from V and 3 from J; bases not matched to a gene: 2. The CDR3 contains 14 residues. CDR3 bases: TGTGCCAGCAGCCGACTAGCGGGAGGCTACGAGCAGTACTTC. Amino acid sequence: CASSRLAGGYEQYF.